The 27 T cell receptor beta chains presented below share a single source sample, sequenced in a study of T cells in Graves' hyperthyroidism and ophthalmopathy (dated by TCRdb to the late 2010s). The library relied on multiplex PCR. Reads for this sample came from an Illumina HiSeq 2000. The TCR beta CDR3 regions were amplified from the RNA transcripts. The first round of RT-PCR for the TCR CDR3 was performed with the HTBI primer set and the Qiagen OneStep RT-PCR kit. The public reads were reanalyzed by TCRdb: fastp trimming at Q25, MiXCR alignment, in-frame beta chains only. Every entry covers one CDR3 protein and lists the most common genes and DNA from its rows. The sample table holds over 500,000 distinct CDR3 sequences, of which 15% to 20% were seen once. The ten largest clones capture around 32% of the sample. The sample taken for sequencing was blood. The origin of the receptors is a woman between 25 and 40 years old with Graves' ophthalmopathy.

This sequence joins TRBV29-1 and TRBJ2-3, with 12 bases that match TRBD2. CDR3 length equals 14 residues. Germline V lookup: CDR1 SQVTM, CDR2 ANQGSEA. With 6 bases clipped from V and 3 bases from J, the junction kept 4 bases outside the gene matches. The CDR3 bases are TGCAGCGTCTCACTAGCGGGAGGAACAGATACGCAGTATTTT. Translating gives CSVSLAGGTDTQYF.

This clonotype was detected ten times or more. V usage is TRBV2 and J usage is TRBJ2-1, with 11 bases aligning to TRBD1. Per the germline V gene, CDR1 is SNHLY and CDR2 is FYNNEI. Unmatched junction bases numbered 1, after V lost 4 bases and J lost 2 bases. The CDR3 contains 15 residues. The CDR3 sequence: CASSGDRGAYNEQFF. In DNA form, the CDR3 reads TGTGCCAGCAGTGGGGACAGGGGGGCCTACAATGAGCAGTTCTTC.

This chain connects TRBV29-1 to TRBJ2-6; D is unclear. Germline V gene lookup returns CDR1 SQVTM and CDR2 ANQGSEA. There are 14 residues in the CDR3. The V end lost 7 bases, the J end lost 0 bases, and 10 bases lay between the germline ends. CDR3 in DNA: TGCAGCGCACTTTTGACCTCTGGGGCCAACGTCCTGACTTTC. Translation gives CSALLTSGANVLTF.

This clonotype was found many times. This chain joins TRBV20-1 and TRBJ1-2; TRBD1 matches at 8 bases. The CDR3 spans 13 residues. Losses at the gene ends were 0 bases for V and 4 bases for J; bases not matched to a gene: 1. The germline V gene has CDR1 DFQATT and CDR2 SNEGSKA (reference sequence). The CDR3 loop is CSARDTGGYGYTF. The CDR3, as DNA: TGCAGTGCTAGAGATACAGGGGGCTATGGCTACACCTTC.

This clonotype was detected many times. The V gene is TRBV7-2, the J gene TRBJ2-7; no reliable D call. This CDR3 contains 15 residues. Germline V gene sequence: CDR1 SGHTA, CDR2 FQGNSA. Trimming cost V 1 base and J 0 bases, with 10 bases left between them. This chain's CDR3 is CASSLVRVGSYEQYF. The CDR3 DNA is TGTGCCAGCAGCTTAGTCCGAGTCGGCTCCTACGAGCAGTACTTC. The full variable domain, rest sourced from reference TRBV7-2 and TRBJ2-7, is GAGVSQSPSNKVTEKGKDVELRCDPISGHTALYWYRQSLGQGLEFLIYFQGNSAPDKSGLPSDRFSAERTGGSVSTLTIQRTQQEDSAVYLCASSLVRVGSYEQYFGPGTRLTVT.

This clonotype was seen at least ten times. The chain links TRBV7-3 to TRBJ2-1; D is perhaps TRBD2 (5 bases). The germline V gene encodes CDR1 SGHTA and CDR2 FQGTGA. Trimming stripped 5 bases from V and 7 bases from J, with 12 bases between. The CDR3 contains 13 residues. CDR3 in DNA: TGTGCCAGCAGCAAACATGGGGAGAATGAGCAGTTCTTC. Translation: CASSKHGENEQFF.

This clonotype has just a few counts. The CDR3 is CSARETVSRAYEQYF. In DNA form, the CDR3 reads TGCAGTGCTAGAGAAACGGTATCGCGGGCCTACGAGCAGTACTTC. The chain links TRBV20-1 to TRBJ2-7; D perhaps matches TRBD2 (5 bases). The ends were cut back, 0 bases at V and 2 bases at J, with 14 bases in the middle. The length of the CDR3 is 15 residues. Germline CDR1 and CDR2: DFQATT and SNEGSKA (reference sequence).

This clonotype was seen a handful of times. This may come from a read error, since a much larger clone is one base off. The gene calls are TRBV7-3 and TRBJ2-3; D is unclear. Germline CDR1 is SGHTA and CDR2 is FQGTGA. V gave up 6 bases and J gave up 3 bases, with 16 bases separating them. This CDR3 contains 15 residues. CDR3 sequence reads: CASSPPPQVTDTQYF. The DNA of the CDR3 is TGTGCCAGCAGTCCCCCACCGCAGGTGACAGATACGCAGTATTTT.

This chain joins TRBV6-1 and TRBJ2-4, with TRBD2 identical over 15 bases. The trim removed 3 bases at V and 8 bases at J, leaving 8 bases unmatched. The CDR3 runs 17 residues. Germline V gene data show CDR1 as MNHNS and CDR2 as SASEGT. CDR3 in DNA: TGTGCCAGCAGTGATTCCGGACTAGCGGGAGGGTGGGACATTCAGTACTTC. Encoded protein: CASSDSGLAGGWDIQYF.

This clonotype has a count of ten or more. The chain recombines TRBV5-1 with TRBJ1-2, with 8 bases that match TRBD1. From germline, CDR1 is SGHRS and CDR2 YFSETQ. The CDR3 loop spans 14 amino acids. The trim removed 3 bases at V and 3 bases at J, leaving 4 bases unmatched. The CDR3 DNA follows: TGCGCCAGCAGCTCTGAGGACAGGGACTATGGCTACACCTTC. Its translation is CASSSEDRDYGYTF.

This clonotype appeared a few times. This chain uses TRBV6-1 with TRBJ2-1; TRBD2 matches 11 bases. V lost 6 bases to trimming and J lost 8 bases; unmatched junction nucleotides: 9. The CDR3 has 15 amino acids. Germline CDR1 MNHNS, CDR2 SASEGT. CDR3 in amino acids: CASRTGLAGGDEQFF. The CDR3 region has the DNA TGTGCCAGCAGGACGGGGCTAGCGGGAGGAGATGAGCAGTTCTTC.

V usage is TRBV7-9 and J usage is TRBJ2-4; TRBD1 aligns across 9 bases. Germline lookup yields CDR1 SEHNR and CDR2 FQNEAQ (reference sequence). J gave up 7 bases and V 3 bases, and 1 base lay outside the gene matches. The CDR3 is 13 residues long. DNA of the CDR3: TGTGCCAGCAGCTTCGGGACAGGGAACATTCAGTACTTC. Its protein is CASSFGTGNIQYF. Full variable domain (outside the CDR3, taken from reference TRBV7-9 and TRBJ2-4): DTGVSQNPRHKITKRGQNVTFRCDPISEHNRLYWYRQTLGQGPEFLTYFQNEAQLEKSRLLSDRFSAERPKGSFSTLEIQRTEQGDSAMYLCASSFGTGNIQYFGAGTRLSVL.

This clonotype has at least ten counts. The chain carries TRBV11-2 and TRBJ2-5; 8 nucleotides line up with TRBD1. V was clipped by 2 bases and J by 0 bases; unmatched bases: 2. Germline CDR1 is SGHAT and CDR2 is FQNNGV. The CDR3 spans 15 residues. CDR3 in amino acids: CASSLNRGYQETQYF. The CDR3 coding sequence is TGTGCCAGCAGCTTAAACAGGGGGTACCAAGAGACCCAGTACTTC. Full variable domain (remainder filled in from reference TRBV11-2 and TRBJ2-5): EAGVAQSPRYKIIEKRQSVAFWCNPISGHATLYWYQQILGQGPKLLIQFQNNGVVDDSQLPKDRFSAERLKGVDSTLKIQPAKLEDSAVYLCASSLNRGYQETQYFGPGTRLLVL.

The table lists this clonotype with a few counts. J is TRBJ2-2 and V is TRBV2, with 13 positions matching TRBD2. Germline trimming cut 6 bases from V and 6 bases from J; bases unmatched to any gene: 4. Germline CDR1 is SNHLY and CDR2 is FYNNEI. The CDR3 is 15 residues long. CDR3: CASRRLAGGPGELFF. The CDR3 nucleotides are TGTGCCAGCAGGCGACTAGCGGGAGGACCCGGGGAGCTGTTTTTT.

CDR3 nucleotides: TGTGCCAGCAGCGACACTCTTTACGGGGAGCTGTTTTTT. Translating it yields CASSDTLYGELFF. The chain joins TRBV7-9 to TRBJ2-2; no clear D gene. V lost 5 bases, J lost 7 bases, and 11 bases lay in between. CDR1 is SEHNR, CDR2 FQNEAQ, per germline (reference sequence). The CDR3 sequence is 13 residues long.

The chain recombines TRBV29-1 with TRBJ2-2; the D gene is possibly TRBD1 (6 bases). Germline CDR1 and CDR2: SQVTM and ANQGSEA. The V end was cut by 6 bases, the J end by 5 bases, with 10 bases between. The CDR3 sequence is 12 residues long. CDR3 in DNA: TGCAGCGTCTCAGGGGTTACCGGGGAGCTGTTTTTT. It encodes CSVSGVTGELFF.

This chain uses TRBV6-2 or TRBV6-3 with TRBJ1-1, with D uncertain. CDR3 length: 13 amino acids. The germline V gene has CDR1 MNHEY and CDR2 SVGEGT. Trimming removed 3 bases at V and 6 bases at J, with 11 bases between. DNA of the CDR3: TGTGCCAGCAGTTATTGGAGGGTGCCTGAAGCTTTCTTT. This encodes CASSYWRVPEAFF.

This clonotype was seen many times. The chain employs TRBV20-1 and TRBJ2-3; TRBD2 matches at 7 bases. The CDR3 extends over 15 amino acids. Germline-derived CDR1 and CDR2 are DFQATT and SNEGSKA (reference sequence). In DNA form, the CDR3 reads TGCATTGGTGCAATGACGGGAGGAGGCACAGATACGCAGTATTTT. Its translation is CIGAMTGGGTDTQYF.

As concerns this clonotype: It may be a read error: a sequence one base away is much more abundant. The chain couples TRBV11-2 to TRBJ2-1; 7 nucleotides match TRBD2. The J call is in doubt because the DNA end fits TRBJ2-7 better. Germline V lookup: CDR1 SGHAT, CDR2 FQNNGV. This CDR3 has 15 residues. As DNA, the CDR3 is TGTGCCAGCAGCTTAAACCTCCGGGACTACAATGAGCAGTACTTC. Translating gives CASSLNLRDYNEQYF.

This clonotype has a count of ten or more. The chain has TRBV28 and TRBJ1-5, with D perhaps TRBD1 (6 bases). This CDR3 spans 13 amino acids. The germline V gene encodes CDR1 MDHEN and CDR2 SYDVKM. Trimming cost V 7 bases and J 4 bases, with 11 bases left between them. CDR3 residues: CASNPTGNQPQHF. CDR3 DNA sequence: TGTGCCAGCAACCCGACAGGTAATCAGCCCCAGCATTTT.

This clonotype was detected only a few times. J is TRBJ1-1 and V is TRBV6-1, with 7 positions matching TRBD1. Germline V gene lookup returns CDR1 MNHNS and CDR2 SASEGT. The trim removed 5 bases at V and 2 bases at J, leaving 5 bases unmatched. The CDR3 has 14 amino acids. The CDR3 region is CASSWSGGNTEAFF. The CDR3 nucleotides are TGTGCCAGCAGTTGGTCAGGGGGAAACACTGAAGCTTTCTTT.

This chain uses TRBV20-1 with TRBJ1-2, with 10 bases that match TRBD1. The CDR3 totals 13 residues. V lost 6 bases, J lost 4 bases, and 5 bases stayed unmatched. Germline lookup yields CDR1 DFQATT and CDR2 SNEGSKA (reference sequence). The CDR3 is CSAARTGGYGYTF. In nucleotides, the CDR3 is TGCAGTGCCGCGCGGACAGGGGGCTATGGCTACACCTTC.

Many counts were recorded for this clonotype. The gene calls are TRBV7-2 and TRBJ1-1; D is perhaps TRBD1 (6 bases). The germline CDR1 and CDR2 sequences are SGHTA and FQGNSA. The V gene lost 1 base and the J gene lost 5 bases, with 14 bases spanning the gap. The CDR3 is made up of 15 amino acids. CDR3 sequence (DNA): TGTGCCAGCAGCTTAGATTGGGGGGCTGGAACTGAAGCTTTCTTT. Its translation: CASSLDWGAGTEAFF.

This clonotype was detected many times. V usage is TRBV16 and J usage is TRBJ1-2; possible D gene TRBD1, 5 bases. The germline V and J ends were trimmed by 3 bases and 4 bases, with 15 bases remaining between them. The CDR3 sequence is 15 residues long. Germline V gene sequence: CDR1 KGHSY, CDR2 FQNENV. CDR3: CASSHLLTDSYGYTF. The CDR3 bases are TGTGCCAGCAGCCACCTTCTTACTGACAGCTATGGCTACACCTTC.

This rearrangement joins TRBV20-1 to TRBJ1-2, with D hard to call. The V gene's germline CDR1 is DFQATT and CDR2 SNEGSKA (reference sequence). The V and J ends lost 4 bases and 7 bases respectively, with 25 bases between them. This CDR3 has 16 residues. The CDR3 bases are TGCAGTGCTACCCCATCCACGATTATCAGAGCAGGTGGCTACACCTTC. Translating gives CSATPSTIIRAGGYTF.

CDR3 sequence (DNA): TGCAGTGCCGACACTAAGGGGCTGGATGGAGGCTACACCTTC. This gives the protein CSADTKGLDGGYTF. The genes are TRBV20-1 and TRBJ1-2, with D perhaps matching TRBD1 (5 bases). Trimming pared 6 bases from V and 8 bases from J, leaving 22 bases between. The V gene's germline CDR1 is DFQATT and CDR2 SNEGSKA (reference sequence). This CDR3 is 14 amino acids long.

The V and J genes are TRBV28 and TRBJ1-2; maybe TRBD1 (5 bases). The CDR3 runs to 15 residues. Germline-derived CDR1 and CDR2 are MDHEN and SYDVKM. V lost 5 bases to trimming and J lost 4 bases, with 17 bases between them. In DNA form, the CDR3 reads TGTGCCAGCAGTCCGGACCTCCCCGGGGGCTATGGCTACACCTTC. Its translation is CASSPDLPGGYGYTF.